This entry lists 16 T cell receptor beta chains sequenced from one sample in a study of blood T cell repertoires in COVID-19. This table comes from immunoSEQ multiplex PCR, and its TCRdb copy is limited to in-frame clones, with some not included. Of about 400,000 clones detected, approximately 86% appear once; the ten largest clones hold around 3%. Sequenced sample: peripheral blood. The receptors originated from a human donor in a cohort sampled during active COVID-19.

This clone came up once. V usage is TRBV7-6 and J usage is TRBJ2-7; the D gene is possibly TRBD2 (5 bases). Deletions cut 0 bases from V and 6 bases from J, with 15 bases between. This CDR3 contains 15 residues. Germline V gene lookup returns CDR1 SGHVS and CDR2 FNYEAQ. CDR3 sequence: CASSLAGLGGGEQYF. The DNA for the CDR3 is TGTGCCAGCAGCTTAGCGGGTCTAGGAGGCGGCGAGCAGTACTTC.

The chain has TRBV12-3 or TRBV12-4 and TRBJ1-1; 9 bases fit TRBD1. Trimming at V came to 6 bases and at J to 12 bases, leaving 8 bases not matched to a gene. The CDR3 spans 12 residues. Written as DNA, the CDR3 is TGTGCCAGCAGGACCCCGACAGGGGGGTCTTTCTTT. This encodes CASRTPTGGSFF.

The chain employs TRBV19 and TRBJ1-1, with a possible D match to TRBD1 (6 bases). Trimming cost V 4 bases and J 1 base, with 16 bases left between them. Germline CDR1 and CDR2: LNHDA and SQIVND (reference sequence). The CDR3 extends over 16 amino acids. CDR3 sequence (DNA): TGTGCCAGTAGTACCCTAACAGGGATCGGGAACACTGAAGCTTTCTTT. Its translation is CASSTLTGIGNTEAFF. The full variable domain, with the rest looked up from reference TRBV19 and TRBJ1-1, is DGGITQSPKYLFRKEGQNVTLSCEQNLNHDAMYWYRQDPGQGLRLIYYSQIVNDFQKGDIAEGYSVSREKKESFPLTVTSAQKNPTAFYLCASSTLTGIGNTEAFFGQGTRLTVV.

In its sample, this clone was seen a few times. This chain joins TRBV4-1 and TRBJ1-1; TRBD1 is a possible D gene (5 bases). V was cut by 2 bases and J by 1 base, with 8 bases left in between. This CDR3 region has 14 residues. Germline CDR1 is MGHRA and CDR2 is YSYEKL. The CDR3: CASSQPDRNTEAFF. The CDR3 coding sequence is TGCGCCAGCAGCCAACCCGACAGGAACACTGAAGCTTTCTTT.

The rearrangement uses TRBV30 and TRBJ2-7; the match to TRBD1 covers 8 bases. CDR1 and CDR2 (germline): GTSNPN, SVGIG (reference sequence). This CDR3 is built from 15 residues. V shed 0 bases and J 2 bases; nucleotides not matched to a gene: 6. The CDR3 loop reads CAWSVLGTGPYEQYF. The CDR3 DNA reads as TGTGCCTGGAGTGTATTGGGGACAGGCCCCTACGAGCAGTACTTC. The full variable domain, completed using reference TRBV30 and TRBJ2-7, is SQTIHQWPATLVQPVGSPLSLECTVEGTSNPNLYWYRQAAGRGLQLLFYSVGIGQISSEVPQNLSASRPQDRQFILSSKKLLLSDSGFYLCAWSVLGTGPYEQYFGPGTRLTVT.

The chain recombines TRBV28 with TRBJ2-7, with TRBD1 identical over 9 bases. The V gene end was trimmed by 5 bases and the J gene end by 4 bases; junction bases not matched to a gene: 9. The CDR3 spans 15 residues. From germline, CDR1 is MDHEN and CDR2 SYDVKM. The CDR3 sequence: CASSTGTGLVYEQYF. In DNA, the CDR3 is TGTGCCAGCAGTACCGGGACAGGGTTAGTTTACGAGCAGTACTTC.

This clone was counted a few times. The genes are TRBV6-5 and TRBJ2-7; 7 bases are shared with TRBD1. Looked up from germline, CDR1 is MNHEY and CDR2 is SVGAGI. V dropped 2 bases and J dropped 3; count of bases not matched to a gene: 4. The CDR3 runs to 14 residues. CDR3 amino acids: CASSYGDSDYEQYF. The CDR3 coding sequence is TGTGCCAGCAGTTACGGGGACAGCGACTACGAGCAGTACTTC.

The chain couples TRBV3-1 (or the pseudogene TRBV3-2) to TRBJ2-7, with TRBD2 matching over 12 bases. Germline V CDR1 and CDR2: LGHDT, YNNKEL (reference sequence). The trim removed 11 bases at V and 1 base at J, leaving 0 bases unmatched. The CDR3 is 12 residues long. CDR3 in amino acids: CAGLAGSYEQYF. In DNA form, the CDR3 reads TGTGCCGGACTAGCGGGGTCCTACGAGCAGTACTTC.

V is TRBV19 and J is TRBJ2-5; TRBD2 is a possible D gene (5 bases). The CDR3 extends over 16 amino acids. V dropped 5 bases and J dropped 5 bases, with 21 bases sitting between them. Germline values: CDR1 LNHDA, CDR2 SQIVND (reference sequence). The CDR3 nucleotides are TGTGCCAGTAGTCCCGGACCTACGGGGAGTGGGGAGACCCAGTACTTC. It specifies CASSPGPTGSGETQYF.

This rearrangement joins TRBV27 to TRBJ1-1; 11 positions match TRBD1. The CDR3 runs to 14 residues. The V gene's germline CDR1 is MNHEY and CDR2 SMNVEV (reference sequence). The V segment lost 8 bases and the J segment 9 bases; nucleotides outside the gene matches: 11. The DNA of the CDR3 is TGTGCCAGCGGGAGGACAGGGGGCGGGGAGAAAGCTTTCTTT. This translates into CASGRTGGGEKAFF.

The J gene is TRBJ2-1, the V gene TRBV5-1; 7 bases line up with TRBD2. The trim removed 3 bases at V and 0 bases at J, leaving 3 bases unmatched. Per germline, CDR1 SGHRS and CDR2 YFSETQ. The CDR3 sequence is 15 residues long. DNA for the CDR3: TGCGCCAGCAGCTGGGACTACGCCTCCTACAATGAGCAGTTCTTC. This gives the protein CASSWDYASYNEQFF. The variable domain in full, completed from reference TRBV5-1 and TRBJ2-1, reads KAGVTQTPRYLIKTRGQQVTLSCSPISGHRSVSWYQQTPGQGLQFLFEYFSETQRNKGNFPGRFSGRQFSNSRSEMNVSTLELGDSALYLCASSWDYASYNEQFFGPGTRLTVL.

The chain uses TRBV6-2 or TRBV6-3 and TRBJ2-7, with a possible D match to TRBD2 (5 bases). Germline loops: CDR1 MNHEY, CDR2 SVGEGT. V was trimmed by 5 bases and J by 0 bases, leaving 8 bases between them. This CDR3 contains 13 residues. CDR3 amino acids: CASSPDSSYEQYF. CDR3 coding DNA: TGTGCCAGCAGTCCGGACTCCTCCTACGAGCAGTACTTC.

This clone has just one count. The genes are TRBV7-6 and TRBJ2-5; no reliable D call. Germline V gene sequence: CDR1 SGHVS, CDR2 FNYEAQ. Trimming took 1 base from V and 2 from J, leaving 5 bases between them. The CDR3 covers 13 residues. CDR3: CASSLGRQETQYF. The CDR3 bases are TGTGCCAGCAGCTTAGGCAGGCAAGAGACCCAGTACTTC.

The chain couples TRBV12-3 or TRBV12-4 to TRBJ1-6; D unresolved. The CDR3 sequence is 13 residues long. The V gene lost 1 base and the J gene lost 11 bases, with 9 bases spanning the gap. The CDR3 here is CASSLGTRAPLHF. The CDR3 coding sequence is TGTGCCAGCAGTTTAGGAACGAGGGCACCCCTCCACTTT.

This chain uses TRBV6-6 with TRBJ1-4; unclear D gene. Germline lookup yields CDR1 MNHNY and CDR2 SVGAGI (reference sequence). V was clipped by 3 bases and J by 7 bases, with 15 bases between them. This CDR3 has 15 amino acids. CDR3 sequence: CASSYPGDEGEKLFF. Here the CDR3 DNA reads TGTGCCAGCAGTTATCCCGGGGATGAAGGTGAAAAACTGTTTTTT.

This rearrangement joins TRBV7-3 to TRBJ1-1, with D tentatively TRBD1 (5 bases). This CDR3 region has 13 residues. The germline V and J ends were trimmed by 6 bases and 1 base, with 9 bases remaining between them. Germline V lookup: CDR1 SGHTA, CDR2 FQGTGA. Here the CDR3 DNA reads TGTGCCAGCAGATGGCAGGGGAACACTGAAGCTTTCTTT. Its translation is CASRWQGNTEAFF.